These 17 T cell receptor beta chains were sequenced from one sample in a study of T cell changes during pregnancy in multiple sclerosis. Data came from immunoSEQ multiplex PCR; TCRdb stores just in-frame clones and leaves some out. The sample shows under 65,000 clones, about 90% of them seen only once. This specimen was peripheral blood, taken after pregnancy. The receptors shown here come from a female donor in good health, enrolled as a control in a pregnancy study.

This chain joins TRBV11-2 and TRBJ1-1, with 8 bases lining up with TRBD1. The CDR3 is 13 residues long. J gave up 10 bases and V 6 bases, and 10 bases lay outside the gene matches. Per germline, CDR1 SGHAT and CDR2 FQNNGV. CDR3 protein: CASSFTGGEGAFF. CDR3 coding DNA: TGTGCCAGCAGTTTTACAGGGGGAGAGGGAGCTTTCTTT. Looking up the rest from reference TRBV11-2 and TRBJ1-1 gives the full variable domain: EAGVAQSPRYKIIEKRQSVAFWCNPISGHATLYWYQQILGQGPKLLIQFQNNGVVDDSQLPKDRFSAERLKGVDSTLKIQPAKLEDSAVYLCASSFTGGEGAFFGQGTRLTVV.

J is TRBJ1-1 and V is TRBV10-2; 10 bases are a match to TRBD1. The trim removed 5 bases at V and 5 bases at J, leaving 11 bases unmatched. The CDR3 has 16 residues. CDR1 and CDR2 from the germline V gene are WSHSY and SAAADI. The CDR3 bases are TGCGCCAGCAGTCTGAGTGGGACAGGGGTAACAACTGAAGCTTTCTTT. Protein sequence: CASSLSGTGVTTEAFF.

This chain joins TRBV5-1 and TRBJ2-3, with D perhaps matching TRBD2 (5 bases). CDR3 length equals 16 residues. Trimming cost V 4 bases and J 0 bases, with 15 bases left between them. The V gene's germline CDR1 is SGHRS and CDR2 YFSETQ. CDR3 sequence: CASSLPSTPSTDTQYF. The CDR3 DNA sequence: TGCGCCAGCAGCCTTCCTAGCACTCCTAGCACAGATACGCAGTATTTT.

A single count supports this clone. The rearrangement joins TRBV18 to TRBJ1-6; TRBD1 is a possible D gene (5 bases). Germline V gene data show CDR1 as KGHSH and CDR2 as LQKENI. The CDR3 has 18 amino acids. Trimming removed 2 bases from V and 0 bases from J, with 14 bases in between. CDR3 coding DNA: TGTGCCAGCTCACCAATGGGGCAGGGAAGCTCCTATAATTCACCCCTCCACTTT. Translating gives CASSPMGQGSSYNSPLHF.

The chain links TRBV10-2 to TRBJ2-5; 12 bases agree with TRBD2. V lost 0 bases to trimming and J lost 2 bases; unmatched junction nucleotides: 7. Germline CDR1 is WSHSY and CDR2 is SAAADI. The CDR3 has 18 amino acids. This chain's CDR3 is CASSESTTSGSIQETQYF. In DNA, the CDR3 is TGCGCCAGCAGTGAGTCGACGACTAGCGGGAGTATACAAGAGACCCAGTACTTC.

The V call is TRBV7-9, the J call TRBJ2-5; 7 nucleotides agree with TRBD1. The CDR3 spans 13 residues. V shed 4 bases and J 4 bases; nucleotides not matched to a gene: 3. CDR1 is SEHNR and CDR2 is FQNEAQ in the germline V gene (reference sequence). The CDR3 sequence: CASSSYRGETQYF. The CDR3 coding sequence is TGTGCCAGCAGCTCCTACAGGGGAGAGACCCAGTACTTC.

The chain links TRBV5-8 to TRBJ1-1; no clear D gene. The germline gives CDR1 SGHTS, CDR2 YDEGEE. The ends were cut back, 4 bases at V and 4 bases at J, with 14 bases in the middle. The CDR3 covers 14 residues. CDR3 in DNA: TGTGCCAGCAGCGTGACACCAGGCGCCACTGAAGCTTTCTTT. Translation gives CASSVTPGATEAFF.

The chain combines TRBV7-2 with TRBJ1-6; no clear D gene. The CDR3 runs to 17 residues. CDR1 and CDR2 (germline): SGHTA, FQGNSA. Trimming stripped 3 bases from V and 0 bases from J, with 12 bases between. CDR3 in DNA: TGTGCCAGCAGCTTCATCCCCGAGAGCTCCTATAATTCACCCCTCCACTTT. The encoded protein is CASSFIPESSYNSPLHF.

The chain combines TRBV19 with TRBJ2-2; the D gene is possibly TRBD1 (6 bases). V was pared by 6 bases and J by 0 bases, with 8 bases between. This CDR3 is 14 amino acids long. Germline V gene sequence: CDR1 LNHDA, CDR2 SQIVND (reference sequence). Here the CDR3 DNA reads TGTGCCAGTAGGGCAGGGGCGAACACCGGGGAGCTGTTTTTT. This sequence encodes CASRAGANTGELFF.

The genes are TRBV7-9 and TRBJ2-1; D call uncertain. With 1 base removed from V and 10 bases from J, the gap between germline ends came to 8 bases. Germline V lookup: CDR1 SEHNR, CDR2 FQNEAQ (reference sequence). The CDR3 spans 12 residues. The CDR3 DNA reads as TGTGCCAGCAGCTTAGTATCGGTCGAGCAGTTCTTC. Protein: CASSLVSVEQFF.

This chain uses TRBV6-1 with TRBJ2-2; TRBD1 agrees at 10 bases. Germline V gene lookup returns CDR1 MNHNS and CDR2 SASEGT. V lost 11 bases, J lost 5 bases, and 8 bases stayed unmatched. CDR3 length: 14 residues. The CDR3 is CAGKGTGATGELFF. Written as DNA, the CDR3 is TGTGCCGGCAAGGGGACAGGGGCGACCGGGGAGCTGTTTTTT.

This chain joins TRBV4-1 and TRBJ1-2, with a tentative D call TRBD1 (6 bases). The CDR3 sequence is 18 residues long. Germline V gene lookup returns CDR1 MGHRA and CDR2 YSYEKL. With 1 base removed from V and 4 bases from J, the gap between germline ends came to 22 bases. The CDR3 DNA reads TGCGCCAGCAGCCAAGTCGCCGCCTTTCGGGGGGCTGGCTATGGCTACACCTTC. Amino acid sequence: CASSQVAAFRGAGYGYTF.

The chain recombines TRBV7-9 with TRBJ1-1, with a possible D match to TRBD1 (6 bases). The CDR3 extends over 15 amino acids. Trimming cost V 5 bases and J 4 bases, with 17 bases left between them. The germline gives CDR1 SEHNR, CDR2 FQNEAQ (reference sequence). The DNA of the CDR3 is TGTGCCAGCAGCACCCCGACAGGAAGGGGCACTGAAGCTTTCTTT. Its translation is CASSTPTGRGTEAFF.

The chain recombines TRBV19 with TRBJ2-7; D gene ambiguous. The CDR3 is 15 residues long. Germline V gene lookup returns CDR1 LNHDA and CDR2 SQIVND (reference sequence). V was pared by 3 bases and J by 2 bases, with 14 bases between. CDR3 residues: CASSIRQALTYEQYF. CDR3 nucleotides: TGTGCCAGTAGTATTCGGCAGGCCCTCACCTACGAGCAGTACTTC. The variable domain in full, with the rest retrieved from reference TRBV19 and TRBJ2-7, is DGGITQSPKYLFRKEGQNVTLSCEQNLNHDAMYWYRQDPGQGLRLIYYSQIVNDFQKGDIAEGYSVSREKKESFPLTVTSAQKNPTAFYLCASSIRQALTYEQYFGPGTRLTVT.

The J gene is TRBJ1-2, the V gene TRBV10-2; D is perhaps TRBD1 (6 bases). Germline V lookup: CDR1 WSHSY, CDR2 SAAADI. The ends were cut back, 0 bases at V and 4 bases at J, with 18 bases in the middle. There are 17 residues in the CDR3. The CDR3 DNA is TGCGCCAGCAGTGAGTCGAGGGCAGGGGCAAATCTCTATGGCTACACCTTC. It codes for CASSESRAGANLYGYTF.

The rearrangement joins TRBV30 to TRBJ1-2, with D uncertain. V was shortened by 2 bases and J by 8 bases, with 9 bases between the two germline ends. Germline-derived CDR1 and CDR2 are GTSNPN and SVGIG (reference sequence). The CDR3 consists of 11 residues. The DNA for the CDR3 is TGTGCCTGGAGTCACCGCCGGGGCTACACCTTC. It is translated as CAWSHRRGYTF.

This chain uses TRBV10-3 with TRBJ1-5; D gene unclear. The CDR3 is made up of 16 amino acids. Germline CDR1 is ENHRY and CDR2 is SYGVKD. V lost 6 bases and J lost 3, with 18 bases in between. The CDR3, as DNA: TGTGCCATCAGGTTCTTGGGAGGAAAACCCAATCAGCCCCAGCATTTT. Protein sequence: CAIRFLGGKPNQPQHF.